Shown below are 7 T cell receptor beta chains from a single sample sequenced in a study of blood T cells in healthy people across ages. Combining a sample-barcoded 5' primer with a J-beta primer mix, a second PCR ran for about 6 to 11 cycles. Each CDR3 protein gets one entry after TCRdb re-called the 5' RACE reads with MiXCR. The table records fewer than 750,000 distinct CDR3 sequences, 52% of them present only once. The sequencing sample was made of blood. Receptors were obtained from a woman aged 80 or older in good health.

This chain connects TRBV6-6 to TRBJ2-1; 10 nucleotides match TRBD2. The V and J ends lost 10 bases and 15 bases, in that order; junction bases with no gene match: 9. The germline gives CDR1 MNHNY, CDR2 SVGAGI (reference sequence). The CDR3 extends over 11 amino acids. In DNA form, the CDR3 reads TGTGCCACCGACTCTCCTAGCGGGAGGTTCTTC. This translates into CATDSPSGRFF.

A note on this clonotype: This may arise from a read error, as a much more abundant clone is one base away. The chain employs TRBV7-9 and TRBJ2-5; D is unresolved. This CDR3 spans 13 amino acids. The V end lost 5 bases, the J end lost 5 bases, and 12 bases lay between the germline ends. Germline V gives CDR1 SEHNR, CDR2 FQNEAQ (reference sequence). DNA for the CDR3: TGTGCCAGCAGCCTGCTATCACGCGAGACCCAGTACTTC. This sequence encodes CASSLLSRETQYF.

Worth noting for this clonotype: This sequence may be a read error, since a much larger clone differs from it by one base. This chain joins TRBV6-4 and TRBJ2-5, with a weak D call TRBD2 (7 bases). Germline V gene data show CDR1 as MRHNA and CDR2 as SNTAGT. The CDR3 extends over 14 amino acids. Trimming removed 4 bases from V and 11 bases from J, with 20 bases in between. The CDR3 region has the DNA TGTGCCAGCAGTGTGGCGGGGGCCTACAATGAGCAGTACTTC. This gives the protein CASSVAGAYNEQYF.

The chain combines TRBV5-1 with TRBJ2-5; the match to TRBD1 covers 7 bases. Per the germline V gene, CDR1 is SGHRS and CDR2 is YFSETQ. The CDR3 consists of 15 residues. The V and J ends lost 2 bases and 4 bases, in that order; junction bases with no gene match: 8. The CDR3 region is CASSFYDRDRETQYF. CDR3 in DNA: TGCGCCAGCAGCTTCTACGACAGGGACCGAGAGACCCAGTACTTC. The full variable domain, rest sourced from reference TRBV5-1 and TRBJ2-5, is KAGVTQTPRYLIKTRGQQVTLSCSPISGHRSVSWYQQTPGQGLQFLFEYFSETQRNKGNFPGRFSGRQFSNSRSEMNVSTLELGDSALYLCASSFYDRDRETQYFGPGTRLLVL.

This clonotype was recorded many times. The DNA of the CDR3 is TGTGCCAGCAGTTTATCCCCCGTGTATGCGGAGCAGACCCACGAGCAGTACTTC. Protein sequence: CASSLSPVYAEQTHEQYF. The V and J genes are TRBV27 and TRBJ2-7; D uncertain. V was trimmed by 0 bases and J by 5 bases, leaving 23 bases between them. The CDR3 runs to 18 residues. Germline CDR1 reads MNHEY; CDR2 reads SMNVEV (reference sequence).

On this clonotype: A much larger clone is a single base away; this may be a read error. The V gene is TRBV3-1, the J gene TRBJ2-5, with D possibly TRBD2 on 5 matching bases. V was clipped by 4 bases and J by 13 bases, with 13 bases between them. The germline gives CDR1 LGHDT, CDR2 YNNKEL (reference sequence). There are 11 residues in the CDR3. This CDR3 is CASSRTEDRYF. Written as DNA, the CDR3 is TGTGCCAGCAGCCGGACGGAGGACCGGTACTTC.

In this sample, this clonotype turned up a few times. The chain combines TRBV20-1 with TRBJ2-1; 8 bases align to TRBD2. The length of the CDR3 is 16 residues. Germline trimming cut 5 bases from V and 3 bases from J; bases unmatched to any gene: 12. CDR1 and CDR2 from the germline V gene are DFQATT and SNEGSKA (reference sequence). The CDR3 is CSAPPGLAVLYNEQFF. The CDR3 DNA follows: TGCAGTGCTCCACCTGGACTAGCTGTCCTCTACAATGAGCAGTTCTTC.